This TCR beta chain was captured in a study of blood T cell repertoires in COVID-19. On the study more broadly: Both acute and convalescent COVID-19 samples were obtained from the United States, Italy and Spain.

The CDR3 runs to 14 residues. Germline loops: CDR1 SGHRS, CDR2 YFSETQ. V lost 1 base and J lost 0, with 7 bases in between. Study processing details: For nucleated cells, counts were estimated from reference gene primer amplification. Profiling relied on immunoSEQ multiplex PCR, and the TCRdb table lists in-frame clones only, not all of them. V and J calls and clone size are given by that table; D and trimming were obtained from the DNA. The data contain about 90,000 clones, 80% of them singletons. The sequenced sample consisted of peripheral blood. The sequence came from a woman aged 70-85 years with acute or convalescent COVID-19. The chain couples TRBV5-1 to TRBJ1-1; D ambiguous. This chain's CDR3 is CASSLQAMNTEAFF. The DNA for the CDR3 is TGCGCCAGCAGCTTGCAGGCCATGAACACTGAAGCTTTCTTT.